This paragraph reports one TCR beta chain. TCRdb's table, derived via immunoSEQ multiplex PCR, lists solely in-frame clones and lacks some. The repertoire consists of 30,000 to 40,000 clones, with 89% occurring once and the leading ten covering around 39%. V was cut by 2 bases and J by 7 bases, with 5 bases left in between. This CDR3 comprises 12 residues. Looked up from germline, CDR1 is MDHEN and CDR2 is SYDVKM. The entry originates in a study of OX40 agonist ivuxolimab in advanced cancers. The receptor was derived from an adult with an advanced solid tumor such as melanoma, head and neck, liver or kidney cancer. Material: CD4+ or CD8+ T cells sorted from blood, obtained in a trial of the OX40 agonist ivuxolimab. The chain links TRBV28 to TRBJ2-2; D is undetermined. The CDR3 sequence is CASSLPGGELFF. The CDR3 DNA follows: TGTGCCAGCAGTTTACCGGGCGGGGAGCTGTTTTTT.